Presented here are 16 T cell receptor beta chains from one specimen sequenced in a study of cytomegalovirus exposure and HLA in healthy donors. Method: immunoSEQ multiplex PCR; TCRdb's copy keeps in-frame clones and lacks some. The sample includes around 95,000 clones, 85% seen only once; the top ten take 20%. The sequenced sample consisted of PBMCs. The receptors stem from a man aged 18 to 30 in good health and CMV-seropositive.

This clone was seen a handful of times. The chain is built from TRBV29-1 and TRBJ1-2; TRBD1 matches at 7 bases. This CDR3 comprises 13 residues. Trimming took 6 bases from V and 4 from J; bases not matched to a gene: 8. Germline V gene sequence: CDR1 SQVTM, CDR2 ANQGSEA. The CDR3 sequence is CSVKGGTGYGYTF. CDR3 DNA: TGCAGCGTAAAAGGGGGCACGGGCTATGGCTACACCTTC.

The table lists this clone with a count of one. The CDR3 DNA follows: TGTGCCAGCAGCCCTCGGGTTTCTGGAAACACCATATATTTT. Protein sequence: CASSPRVSGNTIYF. This chain uses TRBV6-5 with TRBJ1-3; no reliable D call. V shed 6 bases and J shed 1 base, with 10 bases lying between them. The CDR3 consists of 14 residues. Germline V gene lookup returns CDR1 MNHEY and CDR2 SVGAGI.

The chain combines TRBV5-1 with TRBJ2-5; 7 bases are shared with TRBD1. CDR3 length equals 15 residues. Germline V gene sequence: CDR1 SGHRS, CDR2 YFSETQ. The ends lost 1 base at V and 4 bases at J; junction bases unmatched: 7. The DNA of the CDR3 is TGCGCCAGCAGCTTGAGGGGACAGTCACCAGAGACCCAGTACTTC. Its translation: CASSLRGQSPETQYF.

This chain links TRBV19 with TRBJ2-5, with TRBD1 matching 7 bases. V was clipped by 2 bases and J by 5 bases; unmatched bases: 17. Looked up from germline, CDR1 is LNHDA and CDR2 is SQIVND (reference sequence). This CDR3 comprises 18 residues. The CDR3: CASSISSPARGPWETQYF. The DNA for the CDR3 is TGTGCCAGTAGTATATCCTCACCAGCGAGGGGGCCATGGGAGACCCAGTACTTC.

This sequence joins TRBV28 and TRBJ2-7; tentative D call: TRBD2 (7 bases). The CDR3 spans 14 residues. Germline-derived CDR1 and CDR2 are MDHEN and SYDVKM. V gave up 2 bases and J gave up 1 base, with 9 bases separating them. The CDR3, as DNA: TGTGCCAGCAGTTTAAAGGGGGGGTCCTACGAGCAGTACGTC. It translates to CASSLKGGSYEQYV.

The chain is built from TRBV9 and TRBJ2-3, with D perhaps TRBD2 (5 bases). This CDR3 spans 12 amino acids. Germline V lookup: CDR1 SGDLS, CDR2 YYNGEE. The ends were cut back, 4 bases at V and 3 bases at J, with 6 bases in the middle. The CDR3 reads CASSRETDTQYF. The CDR3 DNA sequence: TGTGCCAGCAGCCGGGAAACAGATACGCAGTATTTT.

In its sample, this clone was seen once. The chain has TRBV28 and TRBJ2-5, with TRBD2 identical over 7 bases. V gave up 6 bases and J gave up 4 bases; unmatched junction bases: 14. This CDR3 contains 16 residues. Germline loops: CDR1 MDHEN, CDR2 SYDVKM. CDR3 region: CASRSRTSGTRETQYF. The CDR3 DNA sequence: TGTGCCAGCAGATCCAGGACTAGTGGGACGAGAGAGACCCAGTACTTC.

This chain connects TRBV9 to TRBJ2-5; D may be TRBD2 (5 bases). CDR1 is SGDLS, CDR2 YYNGEE, per germline. Trimming removed 0 bases at V and 1 base at J, with 10 bases between. The CDR3 sequence is 15 residues long. The CDR3 protein is CASSVATAVQETQYF. CDR3 coding DNA: TGTGCCAGCAGCGTAGCTACAGCGGTCCAAGAGACCCAGTACTTC.

The rearrangement links TRBV9 to TRBJ2-7; perhaps TRBD2 as D (6 bases). CDR3 length: 16 amino acids. Germline loops: CDR1 SGDLS, CDR2 YYNGEE. Trimming took 0 bases from V and 2 from J, leaving 15 bases between them. The CDR3 reads CASSVGPSGPTYEQYF. CDR3 DNA: TGTGCCAGCAGCGTAGGCCCCAGCGGGCCAACCTACGAGCAGTACTTC.

The rearrangement joins TRBV2 to TRBJ1-5; 7 positions match TRBD1. Germline V lookup: CDR1 SNHLY, CDR2 FYNNEI. Losses at the gene ends were 5 bases for V and 3 bases for J; bases not matched to a gene: 4. This CDR3 has 14 amino acids. CDR3 residues: CASSPRGYNQPQHF. The DNA for the CDR3 is TGTGCCAGCAGTCCCAGGGGGTACAATCAGCCCCAGCATTTT.

This clone was detected only once. The genes are TRBV10-3 and TRBJ2-7; 7 bases agree with TRBD1. The germline V gene encodes CDR1 ENHRY and CDR2 SYGVKD. The CDR3 runs 15 residues. V shed 3 bases and J 3 bases; nucleotides not matched to a gene: 8. CDR3 sequence reads: CAISDLGQSDYEQYF. CDR3 DNA: TGTGCCATCAGTGACTTGGGACAGAGTGACTACGAGCAGTACTTC.

The chain carries TRBV11-2 and TRBJ2-2, with TRBD2 matching over 13 bases. The CDR3 is 19 amino acids. CDR1 and CDR2 from the germline V gene are SGHAT and FQNNGV. Trimming cost V 0 bases and J 0 bases; bases outside gene matches: 4. The DNA for the CDR3 is TGTGCCAGCAGCTTAGAGTCGGGACTAGCGGGATCGAACACCGGGGAGCTGTTTTTT. This sequence encodes CASSLESGLAGSNTGELFF.

The chain uses TRBV10-2 and TRBJ1-4; D may be TRBD1 (5 bases). Looked up from germline, CDR1 is WSHSY and CDR2 is SAAADI. Trimming removed 5 bases at V and 5 bases at J, with 15 bases between. The CDR3 loop spans 15 amino acids. CDR3 loop: CASSPRGGRNEKLFF. Here the CDR3 DNA reads TGCGCCAGCAGTCCTCGGGGGGGACGGAATGAAAAACTGTTTTTT.

This clone was detected once. The chain uses TRBV19 and TRBJ1-5; 10 bases line up with TRBD1. The V gene's germline CDR1 is LNHDA and CDR2 SQIVND (reference sequence). V trimming: 7 bases; J trimming: 2 bases; junction bases outside the gene matches: 11. This CDR3 contains 17 residues. The chain's CDR3 is CASTPGTGVRGNQPQHF. Here the CDR3 DNA reads TGTGCCAGTACCCCCGGGACAGGGGTCAGAGGCAATCAGCCCCAGCATTTT.

J is TRBJ2-1 and V is TRBV7-6; D possibly corresponds to TRBD2 (5 bases). The CDR3 has 15 amino acids. V was clipped by 1 base and J by 0 bases, with 7 bases between them. CDR1 and CDR2 (germline): SGHVS, FNYEAQ. The CDR3 spells CASSLVGSSYNEQFF. CDR3 DNA: TGTGCCAGCAGCTTAGTGGGGAGCTCCTACAATGAGCAGTTCTTC.

The genes are TRBV6-1 and TRBJ2-5; perhaps TRBD1 as D (6 bases). The germline V gene encodes CDR1 MNHNS and CDR2 SASEGT. The CDR3 consists of 15 residues. Trimming stripped 1 base from V and 7 bases from J, with 16 bases between. The CDR3 loop reads CASSEGGPGLRTQYF. The CDR3 nucleotides are TGTGCCAGCAGTGAAGGGGGGCCCGGCTTGCGGACCCAGTACTTC.